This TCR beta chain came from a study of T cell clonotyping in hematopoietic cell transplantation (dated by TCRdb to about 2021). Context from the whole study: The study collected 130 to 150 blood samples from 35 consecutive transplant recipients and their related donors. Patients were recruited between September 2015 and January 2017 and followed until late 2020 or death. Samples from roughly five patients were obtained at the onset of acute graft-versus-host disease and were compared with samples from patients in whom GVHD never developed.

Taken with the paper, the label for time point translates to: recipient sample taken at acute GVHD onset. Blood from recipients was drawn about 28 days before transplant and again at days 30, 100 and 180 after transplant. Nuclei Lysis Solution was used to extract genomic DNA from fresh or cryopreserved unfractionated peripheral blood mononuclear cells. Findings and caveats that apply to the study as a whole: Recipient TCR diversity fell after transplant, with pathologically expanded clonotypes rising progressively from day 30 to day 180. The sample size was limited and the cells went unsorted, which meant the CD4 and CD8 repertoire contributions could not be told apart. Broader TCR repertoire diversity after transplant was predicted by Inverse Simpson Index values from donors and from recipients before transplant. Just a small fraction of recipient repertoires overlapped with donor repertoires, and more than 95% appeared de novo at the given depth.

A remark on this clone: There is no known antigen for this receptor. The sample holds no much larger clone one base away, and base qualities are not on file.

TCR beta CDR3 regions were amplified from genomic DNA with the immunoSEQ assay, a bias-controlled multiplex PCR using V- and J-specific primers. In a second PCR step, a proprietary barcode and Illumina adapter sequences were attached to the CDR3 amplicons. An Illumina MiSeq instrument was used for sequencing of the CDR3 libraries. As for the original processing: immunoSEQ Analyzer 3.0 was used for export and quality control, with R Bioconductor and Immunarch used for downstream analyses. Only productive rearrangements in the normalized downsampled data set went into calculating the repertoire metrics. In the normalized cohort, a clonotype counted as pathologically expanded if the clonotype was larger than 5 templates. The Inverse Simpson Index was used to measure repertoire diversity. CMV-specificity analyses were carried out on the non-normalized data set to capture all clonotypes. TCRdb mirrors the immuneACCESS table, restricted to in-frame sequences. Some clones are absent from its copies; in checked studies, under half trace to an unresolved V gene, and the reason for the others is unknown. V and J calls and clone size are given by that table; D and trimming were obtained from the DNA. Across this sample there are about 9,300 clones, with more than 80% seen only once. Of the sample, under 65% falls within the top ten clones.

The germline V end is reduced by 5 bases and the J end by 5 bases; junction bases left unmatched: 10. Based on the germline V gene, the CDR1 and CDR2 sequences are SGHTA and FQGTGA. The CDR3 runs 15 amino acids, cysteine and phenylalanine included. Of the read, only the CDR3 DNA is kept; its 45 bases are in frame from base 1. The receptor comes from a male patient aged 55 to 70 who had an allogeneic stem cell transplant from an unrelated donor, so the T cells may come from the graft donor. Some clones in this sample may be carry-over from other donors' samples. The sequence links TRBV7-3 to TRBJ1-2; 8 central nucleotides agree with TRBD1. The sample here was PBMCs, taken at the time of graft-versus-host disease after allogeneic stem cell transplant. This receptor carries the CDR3 CASSPATGTGYGYTF. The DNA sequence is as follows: TGTGCCAGCAGCCCAGCGACAGGGACAGGTTATGGCTACACCTTC.